The 27 T cell receptor beta chains listed next were all sequenced from one sample in a study of blood T cells in healthy people across ages. The use of a sample-barcoded 5' primer and a J-beta primer mix characterized a second PCR of 7 to 11 cycles. MiXCR was run by TCRdb on the 5' RACE reads, yielding one entry per CDR3 protein. The sample holds around 970,000 distinct CDR3 sequences, just over 50% seen once. Sequences were obtained from blood. These receptors all stem from a woman in her sixties in good health.

This clonotype was detected a few times. The CDR3 region is CASSLPGTGSGKLFF. The CDR3 nucleotides are TGTGCCAGCAGCTTACCCGGGACAGGGAGCGGGAAACTGTTTTTT. The chain uses TRBV7-2 and TRBJ1-4, with 9 positions matching TRBD1. The junction had 9 bases not matched to a gene; V was cut back by 2 bases and J by 11 bases. The germline CDR1 and CDR2 sequences are SGHTA and FQGNSA. CDR3 length equals 15 residues.

The V gene is TRBV4-2, the J gene TRBJ2-5; possibly TRBD1 or TRBD2 for D (5 bases each). Deletions cut 0 bases from V and 2 bases from J, with 7 bases between. The CDR3 covers 14 residues. In germline, CDR1 is LGHNA, CDR2 YNFKEQ. DNA for the CDR3: TGTGCCAGCAGCCAAGATTGGGGGCAAGAGACCCAGTACTTC. Residues: CASSQDWGQETQYF.

This clonotype showed up many times. V usage is TRBV20-1 and J usage is TRBJ2-1, with D perhaps matching TRBD2 (5 bases). Germline V gene lookup returns CDR1 DFQATT and CDR2 SNEGSKA (reference sequence). V dropped 6 bases and J dropped 0 bases, with 9 bases sitting between them. The CDR3 has 13 amino acids. The CDR3: CSAPGSSYNEQFF. CDR3 DNA sequence: TGCAGTGCCCCGGGGAGCTCCTACAATGAGCAGTTCTTC.

The V call is TRBV7-2, the J call TRBJ2-7; D unclear. Per the germline V gene, CDR1 is SGHTA and CDR2 is FQGNSA. This CDR3 region has 16 residues. V was clipped by 5 bases and J by 0 bases, with 17 bases between them. The CDR3 here is CASSLTTDILSYEQYF. The DNA for the CDR3 is TGTGCCAGCAGCCTCACTACAGACATCCTCTCCTACGAGCAGTACTTC.

This clonotype was counted only a few times. V usage is TRBV7-9 and J usage is TRBJ2-6; D gene ambiguous. Trimming stripped 0 bases from V and 3 bases from J, with 3 bases between. The CDR3 covers 14 residues. Germline V gene data show CDR1 as SEHNR and CDR2 as FQNEAQ (reference sequence). DNA of the CDR3: TGTGCCAGCAGCTTAGCCGGTGGGGCCAACGTCCTGACTTTC. This sequence encodes CASSLAGGANVLTF.

CDR3 DNA sequence: TGCAGCGTCGACTTAGGACAGGGCAGGTACGAGCAGTACTTC. Translation: CSVDLGQGRYEQYF. The chain links TRBV29-1 to TRBJ2-7; 8 bases match TRBD1. V lost 6 bases to trimming and J lost 4 bases; unmatched junction nucleotides: 11. This CDR3 region has 14 residues. In germline, CDR1 is SQVTM, CDR2 ANQGSEA.

J is TRBJ1-6 and V is TRBV3-1; D is uncertain. The germline V and J ends were trimmed by 2 bases and 10 bases, with 12 bases remaining between them. Germline V gene lookup returns CDR1 LGHDT and CDR2 YNNKEL (reference sequence). The CDR3 length is 14 residues. This CDR3 reads CASSQTASLSPLHF. The CDR3 DNA sequence: TGTGCCAGCAGCCAAACGGCCTCGTTGTCACCCCTCCACTTT. Filled out from reference TRBV3-1 and TRBJ1-6, the complete variable domain reads DTAVSQTPKYLVTQMGNDKSIKCEQNLGHDTMYWYKQDSKKFLKIMFSYNNKELIINETVPNRFSPKSPDKAHLNLHINSLELGDSAVYFCASSQTASLSPLHFGNGTRLTVT.

The J gene is TRBJ2-6, the V gene TRBV27; D ambiguous. Germline V gene sequence: CDR1 MNHEY, CDR2 SMNVEV (reference sequence). The CDR3 consists of 16 residues. V was clipped by 1 base and J by 2 bases, with 9 bases between them. The CDR3 DNA follows: TGTGCCAGCAGTTTATTTTCAGGCGCTGGGGCCAACGTCCTGACTTTC. Its protein is CASSLFSGAGANVLTF.

V and J are TRBV20-1 and TRBJ2-1; TRBD2 aligns across 7 bases. Trimming took 6 bases from V and 9 from J; bases not matched to a gene: 17. The CDR3 consists of 15 residues. The germline V gene has CDR1 DFQATT and CDR2 SNEGSKA (reference sequence). CDR3 sequence: CSATRDYIRPGEQFF. CDR3 DNA sequence: TGCAGTGCCACCAGGGACTACATCCGCCCCGGTGAGCAGTTCTTC.

In its sample, this clonotype was seen a few times. The chain couples TRBV6-5 to TRBJ2-3; 7 bases match TRBD2. CDR1 is MNHEY and CDR2 is SVGAGI in the germline V gene. With 0 bases clipped from V and 3 bases from J, the junction kept 6 bases outside the gene matches. The CDR3 sequence is 16 residues long. CDR3 in amino acids: CASSYSGLGRTDTQYF. In nucleotides, the CDR3 is TGTGCCAGCAGTTACTCGGGCCTCGGGAGGACAGATACGCAGTATTTT.

The V gene is TRBV12-3 or TRBV12-4, the J gene TRBJ1-3; D ambiguous. Trimming removed 7 bases from V and 2 bases from J, with 12 bases in between. This CDR3 is built from 14 residues. The CDR3 bases are TGTGCCAGCACCCTCGGTGGGGCTGGAAACACCATATATTTT. As protein: CASTLGGAGNTIYF.

This clonotype was counted a single time. The chain recombines TRBV30 with TRBJ2-7; D is ambiguous. This CDR3 region has 14 residues. CDR1 and CDR2 from the germline V gene are GTSNPN and SVGIG (reference sequence). Deletions cut 4 bases from V and 7 bases from J, with 20 bases between. CDR3 protein: CAWTPDPSYNEQYF. In nucleotides, the CDR3 is TGTGCCTGGACGCCGGATCCCTCCTACAATGAGCAGTACTTC.

This sequence joins TRBV7-9 and TRBJ1-4, with 7 bases lining up with TRBD1. V lost 2 bases and J lost 4; bases outside the gene matches: 4. The CDR3 is made up of 15 amino acids. Germline CDR1 reads SEHNR; CDR2 reads FQNEAQ (reference sequence). This chain's CDR3 is CASSLHTGVNEKLFF. CDR3 DNA: TGTGCCAGCAGCTTACATACAGGGGTTAATGAAAAACTGTTTTTT.

The genes are TRBV4-1 and TRBJ2-2; no clear D gene. The CDR3 is made up of 17 amino acids. CDR1 is MGHRA and CDR2 is YSYEKL in the germline V gene. V lost 1 base, J lost 0 bases, and 12 bases lay in between. CDR3 sequence reads: CASSQVSRPTNTGELFF. The DNA for the CDR3 is TGCGCCAGCAGCCAAGTCTCGAGACCCACGAACACCGGGGAGCTGTTTTTT.

The chain uses TRBV7-2 and TRBJ1-2, with TRBD1 matching 9 bases. Germline loops: CDR1 SGHTA, CDR2 FQGNSA. The junction had 6 bases not matched to a gene; V was cut back by 5 bases and J by 2 bases. This CDR3 spans 15 amino acids. The CDR3 nucleotides are TGTGCCAGCAGCCCGGACAGGGGACGGAACTATGGCTACACCTTC. This codes for CASSPDRGRNYGYTF.

The chain employs TRBV4-2 and TRBJ2-1; D is possibly TRBD1 (6 bases). The CDR3 is made up of 15 amino acids. The V gene lost 0 bases and the J gene lost 10 bases, with 16 bases spanning the gap. CDR1 LGHNA and CDR2 YNFKEQ come from the germline V gene. CDR3 DNA sequence: TGTGCCAGCAGCCAAGATCCGGGACACCCTTCCGAGCAGTTCTTC. Its protein product is CASSQDPGHPSEQFF.

This clonotype has a handful of counts. The chain carries TRBV6-6 and TRBJ2-1; TRBD2 matches 11 bases. The CDR3 loop spans 16 amino acids. With 6 bases clipped from V and 5 bases from J, the junction kept 9 bases outside the gene matches. Germline V CDR1 and CDR2: MNHNY, SVGAGI (reference sequence). The CDR3 is CASRPTLAGGNNEQFF. The CDR3 nucleotides read TGTGCCAGCAGACCCACCTTAGCGGGAGGGAACAATGAGCAGTTCTTC.

V and J are TRBV18 and TRBJ2-3; TRBD1 agrees at 9 bases. Germline CDR1 KGHSH, CDR2 LQKENI. The CDR3 runs to 15 residues. V dropped 4 bases and J dropped 3; count of bases not matched to a gene: 5. In nucleotides, the CDR3 is TGTGCCAGCTCACAACAGGGGGCATTGACAGATACGCAGTATTTT. Translation: CASSQQGALTDTQYF.

CDR3 nucleotide sequence: TGTGCCAGCAGCCAAGGGGTGGGGCGGGGGCCGTACCAAGAGACCCAGTACTTC. It codes for CASSQGVGRGPYQETQYF. The chain uses TRBV4-2 and TRBJ2-5, with D possibly matching TRBD2 (7 bases). CDR3 length equals 18 residues. Germline V lookup: CDR1 LGHNA, CDR2 YNFKEQ. V lost 1 base and J lost 0, with 18 bases in between.

This chain uses TRBV6-1 with TRBJ1-2; no firm D call. CDR1 is MNHNS, CDR2 SASEGT, per germline. V gave up 2 bases and J gave up 10 bases, with 5 bases separating them. The CDR3 sequence is 10 residues long. The CDR3 bases are TGTGCCAGCAGTGAACTCGACTACACCTTC. This translates into CASSELDYTF.

Comments on this clonotype: A junction boundary mismatches the germline segment, possibly from a read error. The rearrangement joins TRBV4-1 to TRBJ2-1; D is unresolved. Germline V gene sequence: CDR1 MGHRA, CDR2 YSYEKL. The CDR3 runs to 14 residues. CDR3 in DNA: TGCGCCAGCAGCCTCTTCCATCTTTTGGATGAGCAGTCCTTC. Residues: CASSLFHLLDEQSF.

This clonotype was recorded a few times. This chain connects TRBV4-2 to TRBJ1-2; weak D call: TRBD1 (5 bases). Germline-derived CDR1 and CDR2 are LGHNA and YNFKEQ. This CDR3 is built from 16 residues. V was shortened by 3 bases and J by 2 bases, with 16 bases between the two germline ends. The CDR3 DNA is TGTGCCAGCAGCCAGGCAGACAGCCGGGGGAACTATGGCTACACCTTC. It specifies CASSQADSRGNYGYTF.

This clonotype was recorded at least ten times. V and J are TRBV27 and TRBJ2-3, with TRBD2 identical over 10 bases. V lost 4 bases to trimming and J lost 4 bases; unmatched junction nucleotides: 8. The CDR3 has 16 amino acids. The germline gives CDR1 MNHEY, CDR2 SMNVEV (reference sequence). The CDR3 region has the DNA TGTGCCAGCAGTTCCATAGCGGGAGGCGGGGCAGATACGCAGTATTTT. Residues: CASSSIAGGGADTQYF.

The V call is TRBV4-1, the J call TRBJ2-6; D gene uncertain. This CDR3 comprises 13 residues. Germline V gene data show CDR1 as MGHRA and CDR2 as YSYEKL. Trimming took 6 bases from V and 4 from J, leaving 7 bases between them. The CDR3 DNA follows: TGCGCCAGCAGACACCTGGGGGCCAACGTCCTGACTTTC. This translates into CASRHLGANVLTF.

This clonotype has more than one count but fewer than ten. This chain uses TRBV25-1 with TRBJ2-5, with 7 bases fitting TRBD1. Trimming at V came to 2 bases and at J to 12 bases, leaving 3 bases not matched to a gene. There are 11 residues in the CDR3. Germline V lookup: CDR1 MGHDK, CDR2 SYGVNS. CDR3 sequence (DNA): TGTGCCAGCAGTGAAGGGGACAGAAAGTACTTC. Translating gives CASSEGDRKYF. Full variable domain (remainder filled in from reference TRBV25-1 and TRBJ2-5): EADIYQTPRYLVIGTGKKITLECSQTMGHDKMYWYQQDPGMELHLIHYSYGVNSTEKGDLSSESTVSRIRTEHFPLTLESARPSHTSQYLCASSEGDRKYFGPGTRLLVL.

The chain has TRBV6-1 and TRBJ1-2; 8 bases are shared with TRBD1. The germline CDR1 and CDR2 sequences are MNHNS and SASEGT. This CDR3 is 15 amino acids long. V dropped 8 bases and J dropped 4; count of bases not matched to a gene: 12. The CDR3 is CASRTDRGSVYGYTF. In DNA form, the CDR3 reads TGTGCCAGCCGCACCGACAGGGGATCAGTCTATGGCTACACCTTC.

This clonotype came up a few times. This sequence joins TRBV15 and TRBJ2-7, with 9 nucleotides matching TRBD1. CDR3 length equals 16 residues. The V gene's germline CDR1 is LNHNV and CDR2 YYDKDF (reference sequence). V lost 6 bases to trimming and J lost 4 bases; unmatched junction nucleotides: 13. This CDR3 is CATRRPGQGKEYEQYF. The CDR3 DNA is TGTGCCACCAGGCGACCAGGACAGGGGAAGGAATACGAGCAGTACTTC.